The clone carrying this T cell receptor beta chain was counted between two and nine times. Its specificity is unknown. The J segment lost 1 base and the V segment lost 2 bases, leaving 0 bases of the junction unmatched. Germline CDR1 MGHDK, CDR2 SYGVNS. This CDR3 has 14 amino acids. Preparation of the bulk TCR libraries relied on previously described methods and listed TCR primers. TCRdb analysed the PCR reads with MiXCR anew, one entry per CDR3 protein. There are a few hundred thousand distinct CDR3 sequences in the sample; over 20% occur only once, and around 0.7% lies in the top ten. These data come from a study of molecular identifiers for immune sequencing clone quantification. General observations from the study: Clones exceeding 20 RNA copies carried over 99% of effector molecules but under 1% of naive-cell molecules.

Sorting was used to obtain naive CD8 T cells (CD8+CD4-CCR7+CD45RA+). This receptor was obtained from a human donor in good health. Some libraries in this study had Jurkat cell RNA spiked in. Sample: naive CD8+ T cells from blood, with Jurkat cell RNA spiked in. Subset indicated: FACS-sorted CD8+CD4-CCR7+CD45RA+ naive T cells. V is TRBV25-1 and J is TRBJ2-7; the match to TRBD2 covers 9 bases. The CDR3 region is CASSELAGSYEQYF. The CDR3 DNA reads as TGTGCCAGCAGTGAACTAGCGGGATCCTACGAGCAGTACTTC.